The clone carrying this T cell receptor (beta chain) appeared many times. Its cognate antigen is unknown. This entry belongs to a study of molecular identifiers for immune sequencing clone quantification. Bulk libraries came from a prior protocol with listed TCR primers. TCRdb used MiXCR to reprocess the PCR reads, holding one entry per CDR3 protein. The data contain more than 300,000 distinct CDR3 sequences, 20% to 25% of them seen just once; the ten biggest clones take up about 0.79%. The study, taken as a whole, reports: Clones above 20 RNA copies contained over 97% of effector molecules but under 1% of naive ones. Approximately 1 million naive cells reportedly did not prevent detection of spiked Jurkat TCR RNA from one cell.

Trimming removed 2 bases at V and 9 bases at J, with 8 bases between. The CDR3 runs to 12 residues. In germline, CDR1 is WNHNN, CDR2 SYGVQD (reference sequence). Naive CD8 T cells were sorted, and the gate applied was CD8+CD4-CCR7+CD45RA+. This sequence was found in a human donor in good health. Some libraries in this study had Jurkat cell RNA spiked in. The specimen sequenced was naive CD8+ T cells from blood, with Jurkat cell RNA spiked in. As for subset: FACS-sorted CD8+CD4-CCR7+CD45RA+ naive T cells. The genes are TRBV10-1 and TRBJ2-1; D is unresolved. CDR3 sequence: CASSEVHGEQFF. CDR3 coding DNA: TGCGCCAGCAGTGAGGTCCACGGTGAGCAGTTCTTC.